The clone carrying this T cell receptor beta chain has at least ten counts. The antigen is unknown. These data belong to a study of T cells in Graves' hyperthyroidism and ophthalmopathy. From RNA transcripts, TCR beta CDR3 regions were amplified. HTBI primers drove first-round RT-PCR of the TCR CDR3. TCRdb analysed the multiplex PCR reads with MiXCR anew, one entry per CDR3 protein. The sample has about half a million distinct CDR3 sequences; more than 15% are singletons. Study-level points and caveats: With a median lead of roughly 6.2 months before onset, the model predicted ophthalmopathy.

Ophthalmopathy patients all had a Clinical Activity Score of at least 3, a NOSPECS grade of at least 4 and disease under 3 months old. Exclusions: uncontrolled infection, other autoimmune disease, pregnancy, lactation. This TCR was sampled from a woman aged 25 to 45 with Graves' ophthalmopathy. Sequencing was done on a sample of blood.

The CDR3 region has the DNA TGTGCCAGCAGCTTATCGGAGACCTATGGCTACACCTTC. Its protein product is CASSLSETYGYTF. V gene TRBV7-9 combines with J gene TRBJ1-2; D remains ambiguous. CDR1 and CDR2 (germline): SEHNR, FQNEAQ (reference sequence). V dropped 2 bases and J dropped 4 bases, with 8 bases sitting between them. The CDR3 totals 13 residues.